These 32 T cell receptor beta chains were all obtained from the same sample, sequenced in a study of regulatory T cells in long-lasting Graves disease (TCRdb year 2021). This specimen's time point label, interpreted: newly diagnosed GD, antithyroid drugs for less than 3 months. For both TCR sequencing and RNA sequencing, RNA was extracted from PBMCs in TRIzol. Receptors were amplified or captured by multiplex PCR. The sequencer was an Illumina HiSeq 4000. CDR3 regions were amplified by Arm-PCR with iRepertoire HTBI primers to construct TCR beta libraries. The raw public reads went through TCRdb reprocessing: fastp at Q25, MiXCR clone calling, in-frame beta chains kept. When rows share a CDR3 protein, they turn into one entry using the most common DNA and genes. In this sample the table shows about 460,000 distinct CDR3 sequences, around 15% of which occur a single time. Together, the top ten hold roughly a sixth of the sample.

The sample was also linked to a second study, of T cells in Graves' hyperthyroidism and ophthalmopathy.

This sample comprised peripheral blood mononuclear cells (PBMCs), obtained at new diagnosis, from a patient treated with antithyroid drugs. These receptors all stem from a woman in her forties or fifties with Graves disease. Donor details come from another sample of the same person, matched by shared clones.

This clonotype has only a few counts. J is TRBJ1-6 and V is TRBV20-1, with 8 bases identical to TRBD1. Germline CDR1 is DFQATT and CDR2 is SNEGSKA (reference sequence). The V segment lost 6 bases and the J segment 6 bases; nucleotides outside the gene matches: 7. The CDR3 runs to 14 residues. The CDR3 DNA is TGCAGTGCCTCATCAGGGGGCGGTAATTCACCCCTCCACTTT. It yields the protein CSASSGGGNSPLHF.

This clonotype was observed at least ten times. The chain combines TRBV7-3 with TRBJ2-1; D unclear. With 2 bases removed from V and 7 bases from J, the gap between germline ends came to 12 bases. The CDR3 is 14 amino acids. Germline loops: CDR1 SGHTA, CDR2 FQGTGA. CDR3 sequence (DNA): TGTGCCAGCAGCTTATCCGCTATCGGGAATGAGCAGTTCTTC. The encoded protein is CASSLSAIGNEQFF.

The V gene is TRBV5-5, the J gene TRBJ2-6; D call uncertain. With 3 bases removed from V and 0 bases from J, the gap between germline ends came to 7 bases. CDR3 size: 15 residues. The V gene's germline CDR1 is SGHKS and CDR2 YYEKEE (reference sequence). The CDR3 protein is CASSSPNSGANVLTF. The CDR3 DNA reads as TGTGCCAGCAGCTCGCCCAACTCTGGGGCCAACGTCCTGACTTTC.

This clonotype was detected a few times. This sequence joins TRBV28 and TRBJ1-5, with a possible D match to TRBD1 (5 bases). Germline CDR1 is MDHEN and CDR2 is SYDVKM. There are 11 residues in the CDR3. V was trimmed by 8 bases and J by 6 bases, leaving 8 bases between them. CDR3 in DNA: TGTGCCAGCCGGGGACTTCAGCCCCAGCATTTT. It translates to CASRGLQPQHF.

This clonotype was observed a single time. V is TRBV10-3 and J is TRBJ2-5; 7 nucleotides agree with TRBD2. CDR1 is ENHRY, CDR2 SYGVKD, per germline. The V gene end was trimmed by 6 bases and the J gene end by 3 bases; junction bases not matched to a gene: 10. This CDR3 contains 15 residues. The CDR3 sequence: CAIRRGLGEKETQYF. CDR3 DNA: TGTGCCATCAGGCGTGGACTAGGGGAAAAAGAGACCCAGTACTTC.

In its sample, this clonotype was seen a few times. The rearrangement links TRBV7-9 to TRBJ1-4, with TRBD1 matching over 7 bases. Trimming removed 1 base from V and 7 bases from J; junction bases left unmatched: 6. This CDR3 has 15 amino acids. Germline CDR1 and CDR2: SEHNR and FQNEAQ (reference sequence). CDR3 protein: CASSLGRTGGEKLFF. CDR3 bases: TGTGCCAGCAGCTTAGGTAGGACAGGCGGTGAAAAACTGTTTTTT.

In the case of this clonotype: A much larger clone differs by one base, so this may be a read error. V gene TRBV7-3 combines with J gene TRBJ2-3; possible D gene TRBD2, 5 bases. The V end lost 5 bases, the J end lost 7 bases, and 19 bases lay between the germline ends. CDR3 size: 15 residues. Germline assignment: CDR1 SGHTA and CDR2 FQGTGA. The CDR3 bases are TGTGCCAGCAGCCCCACGTCTAGCTTCTCATATACGCAGTATTTT. Its protein product is CASSPTSSFSYTQYF.

This clonotype was seen at least ten times. V usage is TRBV18 and J usage is TRBJ2-3; no definite D call. The CDR3 length is 13 residues. Germline-derived CDR1 and CDR2 are KGHSH and LQKENI. V was pared by 3 bases and J by 2 bases, with 6 bases between. This chain's CDR3 is CASSPSNTDTQYF. The DNA for the CDR3 is TGTGCCAGCTCACCTTCCAACACAGATACGCAGTATTTT.

The sample holds many counts of this clonotype. The rearrangement links TRBV7-7 to TRBJ2-5; D is possibly TRBD2 (6 bases). The CDR3 sequence is 15 residues long. Germline loops: CDR1 SSHAT, CDR2 FNYEAQ (reference sequence). V was pared by 1 base and J by 1 base, with 10 bases between. Here the CDR3 DNA reads TGTGCCAGCAGCTTAGGTGCGGGGCCCCAAGAGACCCAGTACTTC. Its protein is CASSLGAGPQETQYF.

The chain has TRBV27 and TRBJ1-2; D is uncertain. Germline assignment: CDR1 MNHEY and CDR2 SMNVEV (reference sequence). V lost 3 bases and J lost 5, with 22 bases in between. CDR3 length: 17 residues. CDR3 bases: TGTGCCAGCAGTTTTGGGAAGGGCAAACAAACCAGATATGGCTACACCTTC. This codes for CASSFGKGKQTRYGYTF.

This clonotype was seen ten or more times. V is TRBV3-1 and J is TRBJ1-1, with D hard to call. CDR1 is LGHDT and CDR2 is YNNKEL in the germline V gene (reference sequence). V was trimmed by 1 base and J by 1 base, leaving 10 bases between them. The CDR3 runs to 15 residues. This CDR3 reads CASSQGGRENTEAFF. For the CDR3, the DNA is TGTGCCAGCAGCCAAGGCGGCCGAGAGAACACTGAAGCTTTCTTT.

This clonotype showed up just a few times. This chain uses TRBV7-9 with TRBJ2-1; 15 nucleotides match TRBD2. With V trimmed by 5 bases and J by 3 bases, 17 bases remained unmatched. This CDR3 spans 21 amino acids. Germline V gives CDR1 SEHNR, CDR2 FQNEAQ (reference sequence). The CDR3 spells CASSPRGTSGRLNEIYNEQFF. CDR3 nucleotide sequence: TGTGCCAGCAGCCCCAGGGGGACTAGCGGGAGGCTCAACGAAATCTACAATGAGCAGTTCTTC.

Ten or more counts support this clonotype. The chain links TRBV5-1 to TRBJ2-1, with TRBD1 as a possible D gene (6 bases). This CDR3 has 15 amino acids. Germline assignment: CDR1 SGHRS and CDR2 YFSETQ. V was clipped by 3 bases and J by 3 bases, with 13 bases between them. CDR3 amino acids: CASSSGQPHYNEQFF. The CDR3 DNA sequence: TGCGCCAGCAGCTCAGGACAGCCTCACTACAATGAGCAGTTCTTC.

J is TRBJ2-1 and V is TRBV14; TRBD1 aligns across 8 bases. Germline trimming cut 1 base from V and 6 bases from J; bases unmatched to any gene: 8. This CDR3 contains 16 residues. Germline assignment: CDR1 SGHDN and CDR2 FVKESK. CDR3 sequence (DNA): TGTGCCAGCAGCCAAGCGGCAGGGGGCTTGACCAATGAGCAGTTCTTC. Its protein product is CASSQAAGGLTNEQFF.

This clonotype showed up just a few times. The chain recombines TRBV7-9 with TRBJ2-3; 10 nucleotides line up with TRBD2. Trimming at V came to 3 bases and at J to 5 bases, leaving 5 bases not matched to a gene. The germline gives CDR1 SEHNR, CDR2 FQNEAQ (reference sequence). This CDR3 is built from 15 residues. CDR3 sequence: CASSLVRLAGDTQYF. The CDR3 coding sequence is TGTGCCAGCAGCTTGGTCCGACTAGCGGGAGATACGCAGTATTTT.

This clonotype appeared many times. The rearrangement joins TRBV5-1 to TRBJ2-2; TRBD1 matches 8 bases. Germline CDR1 is SGHRS and CDR2 is YFSETQ. The CDR3 runs to 15 residues. Trimming at V came to 5 bases and at J to 3 bases, leaving 6 bases not matched to a gene. CDR3 sequence: CASSMTGADTGELFF. For the CDR3, the DNA is TGCGCCAGCAGTATGACAGGGGCGGACACCGGGGAGCTGTTTTTT.

Comments on this clonotype: The junction does not match germline at one end; this may be a read error. The chain carries TRBV18 and TRBJ1-1, with D possibly being TRBD1 (6 bases). Germline V gene lookup returns CDR1 KGHSH and CDR2 LQKENI. The CDR3 is made up of 14 amino acids. The CDR3 is CASSPTGSNTEVFF. Written as DNA, the CDR3 is TGTGCCAGCTCACCGACAGGCTCGAACACTGAAGTTTTCTTT.

V usage is TRBV10-3 and J usage is TRBJ1-6; D remains unclear. The germline CDR1 and CDR2 sequences are ENHRY and SYGVKD. The CDR3 length is 12 residues. Trimming stripped 10 bases from V and 8 bases from J, with 12 bases between. In DNA form, the CDR3 reads TGTGCCACGCCACGGCCCCATTCACCCCTCCACTTT. It codes for CATPRPHSPLHF.

This clonotype has ten or more counts. The chain employs TRBV3-1 and TRBJ2-1, with D unresolved. Trimming took 1 base from V and 11 from J, leaving 9 bases between them. The germline V gene has CDR1 LGHDT and CDR2 YNNKEL (reference sequence). This CDR3 has 12 amino acids. The CDR3 sequence: CASSQVSVKQFF. The CDR3 bases are TGTGCCAGCAGCCAAGTAAGCGTCAAGCAGTTCTTC.

V and J are TRBV30 and TRBJ2-5; the D gene is possibly TRBD1 (6 bases). In germline, CDR1 is GTSNPN, CDR2 SVGIG (reference sequence). Trimming cost V 1 base and J 2 bases, with 11 bases left between them. The CDR3 totals 14 residues. CDR3 amino acids: CAWSDNRAQETQYF. The CDR3 coding sequence is TGTGCCTGGAGTGATAACAGGGCACAAGAGACCCAGTACTTC.

This clonotype was counted ten times or more. The chain recombines TRBV7-2 with TRBJ1-2; 9 bases match TRBD1. The CDR3 length is 15 residues. After removal of 1 base from V and 7 bases from J, the junction contained 7 bases not matched to a gene. Germline V gene lookup returns CDR1 SGHTA and CDR2 FQGNSA. In DNA form, the CDR3 reads TGTGCCAGCAGCTTAGACACTACAGGGGGCCGTGGCTACACCTTC. Translated, it gives CASSLDTTGGRGYTF.

This clonotype has at least ten counts. CDR3 protein: CASSQDPAGEPSTDTQYF. The CDR3 DNA sequence: TGCGCCAGCAGCCAAGACCCCGCGGGCGAGCCTAGCACAGATACGCAGTATTTT. The chain combines TRBV4-1 with TRBJ2-3, with D possibly TRBD2 on 5 matching bases. The V gene lost 0 bases and the J gene lost 0 bases, with 16 bases spanning the gap. The CDR3 runs 18 residues. Per germline, CDR1 MGHRA and CDR2 YSYEKL.

There are many counts of this clonotype. The chain links TRBV6-2 or TRBV6-3 to TRBJ1-4; D gene unclear. The CDR3 contains 13 residues. CDR1 is MNHEY, CDR2 SVGEGT, per germline. Between the trimmed V and J ends, which lost 5 bases and 8 bases, there was a span of 12 bases. CDR3 DNA: TGTGCCAGCAGTGAGGACGGATCCGAAAAACTGTTTTTT. It translates to CASSEDGSEKLFF.

J is TRBJ2-1 and V is TRBV27, with D uncertain. Germline V gene data show CDR1 as MNHEY and CDR2 as SMNVEV (reference sequence). The CDR3 covers 13 residues. Trimming removed 0 bases at V and 3 bases at J, with 3 bases between. The CDR3: CASSLSLYNEQFF. The CDR3 bases are TGTGCCAGCAGTTTATCCCTCTACAATGAGCAGTTCTTC.

The V and J genes are TRBV18 and TRBJ1-3, with D perhaps matching TRBD1 (5 bases). This CDR3 comprises 16 residues. Trimming removed 0 bases from V and 1 base from J, with 10 bases in between. CDR1 and CDR2 (germline): KGHSH, LQKENI. The CDR3 protein is CASSPPGLGSGNTIYF. Written as DNA, the CDR3 is TGTGCCAGCTCACCACCGGGACTTGGGTCTGGAAACACCATATATTTT.

CDR3 in DNA: TGTGCCAGCGGCCGGGACAGGGGTAATGAGCAGTTCTTC. It translates to CASGRDRGNEQFF. The chain employs TRBV27 and TRBJ2-1; 10 nucleotides align to TRBD1. V lost 8 bases, J lost 7 bases, and 5 bases stayed unmatched. There are 13 residues in the CDR3. Per the germline V gene, CDR1 is MNHEY and CDR2 is SMNVEV (reference sequence).

This sequence joins TRBV13 and TRBJ1-2, with a tentative D call TRBD1 (6 bases). Germline CDR1 and CDR2: PRHDT and FYEKMQ (reference sequence). V lost 2 bases to trimming and J lost 4 bases, with 20 bases between them. The CDR3 totals 17 residues. The CDR3 DNA reads as TGTGCCAGCAGCTTAACGCAGGGGTCCCTTCCGACCTATGGCTACACCTTC. Its translation is CASSLTQGSLPTYGYTF.

Of note for this clonotype: The CDR3 ends on some other residue instead of the conserved phenylalanine or tryptophan, so this is likely a read error. DNA for the CDR3: TGTGCCAGCAGCCAGGGTCGTCGGGGACTAGCGACCACAGATACGCAGTATCTT. Translated: CASSQGRRGLATTDTQYL. The chain couples TRBV3-1 to TRBJ2-3; 10 nucleotides match TRBD2. V dropped 3 bases and J dropped 2; count of bases not matched to a gene: 11. The CDR3 loop spans 18 amino acids. Germline assignment: CDR1 LGHDT and CDR2 YNNKEL (reference sequence).

This chain connects TRBV7-9 to TRBJ2-7, with TRBD1 matching 10 bases. The CDR3 length is 14 residues. Germline lookup yields CDR1 SEHNR and CDR2 FQNEAQ (reference sequence). Trimming at V came to 4 bases and at J to 5 bases, leaving 5 bases not matched to a gene. In DNA, the CDR3 is TGTGCCAGCAGCTCGGGACAGGGGTTGGACGAGCAGTACTTC. This encodes CASSSGQGLDEQYF.

A few counts support this clonotype. This chain uses TRBV18 with TRBJ2-7; 8 bases map to TRBD2. J lost 3 bases, V lost 4 bases, and 8 bases had no gene match. The CDR3 runs 15 residues. Looked up from germline, CDR1 is KGHSH and CDR2 is LQKENI. The CDR3 sequence: CASSLGAGVDYEQYF. The CDR3, as DNA: TGTGCCAGCTCACTGGGAGCGGGAGTGGACTACGAGCAGTACTTC. Filled out from reference TRBV18 and TRBJ2-7, the complete variable domain reads NAGVMQNPRHLVRRRGQEARLRCSPMKGHSHVYWYRQLPEEGLKFMVYLQKENIIDESGMPKERFSAEFPKEGPSILRIQQVVRGDSAAYFCASSLGAGVDYEQYFGPGTRLTVT.

The rearrangement joins TRBV11-2 to TRBJ2-2; 11 positions match TRBD1. The V gene's germline CDR1 is SGHAT and CDR2 FQNNGV. The CDR3 loop spans 20 amino acids. Trimming removed 5 bases from V and 4 bases from J; junction bases left unmatched: 18. Here the CDR3 reads CASSTLGQGEGQGGTGELFF. The CDR3 coding sequence is TGTGCCAGCAGCACCTTGGGACAGGGGGAAGGGCAAGGTGGCACCGGGGAGCTGTTTTTT. Combining the CDR3 with reference TRBV11-2 and TRBJ2-2 gives the whole variable domain EAGVAQSPRYKIIEKRQSVAFWCNPISGHATLYWYQQILGQGPKLLIQFQNNGVVDDSQLPKDRFSAERLKGVDSTLKIQPAKLEDSAVYLCASSTLGQGEGQGGTGELFFGEGSRLTVL.

This clonotype appeared many times. The rearrangement links TRBV12-3 or TRBV12-4 to TRBJ2-2, with D possibly being TRBD1 (6 bases). Trimming left V 5 bases short and J 1 base short, with 11 bases between. The CDR3 totals 15 residues. CDR3 sequence: CASSPQGGNTGELFF. In DNA form, the CDR3 reads TGTGCCAGCAGTCCCCAAGGGGGGAACACCGGGGAGCTGTTTTTT.